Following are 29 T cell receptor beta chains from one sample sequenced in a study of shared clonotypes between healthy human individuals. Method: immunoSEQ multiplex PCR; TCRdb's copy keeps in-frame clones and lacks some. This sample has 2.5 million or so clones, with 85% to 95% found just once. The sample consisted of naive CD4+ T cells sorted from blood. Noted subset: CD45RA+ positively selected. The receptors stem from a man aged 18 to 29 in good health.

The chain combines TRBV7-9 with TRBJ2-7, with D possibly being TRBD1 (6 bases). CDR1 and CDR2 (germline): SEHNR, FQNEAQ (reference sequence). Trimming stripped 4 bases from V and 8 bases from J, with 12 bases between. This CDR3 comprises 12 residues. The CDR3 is CASSSNREQQYF. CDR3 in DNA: TGTGCCAGCAGCTCCAACAGGGAGCAGCAGTACTTC.

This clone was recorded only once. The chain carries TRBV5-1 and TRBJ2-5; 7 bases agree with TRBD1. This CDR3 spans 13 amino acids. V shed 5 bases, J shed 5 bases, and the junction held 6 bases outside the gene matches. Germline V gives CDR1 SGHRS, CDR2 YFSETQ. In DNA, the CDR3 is TGCGCCAGCAGTGGACAGGCCGGGGAGACCCAGTACTTC. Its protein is CASSGQAGETQYF. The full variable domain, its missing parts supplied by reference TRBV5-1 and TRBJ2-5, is KAGVTQTPRYLIKTRGQQVTLSCSPISGHRSVSWYQQTPGQGLQFLFEYFSETQRNKGNFPGRFSGRQFSNSRSEMNVSTLELGDSALYLCASSGQAGETQYFGPGTRLLVL.

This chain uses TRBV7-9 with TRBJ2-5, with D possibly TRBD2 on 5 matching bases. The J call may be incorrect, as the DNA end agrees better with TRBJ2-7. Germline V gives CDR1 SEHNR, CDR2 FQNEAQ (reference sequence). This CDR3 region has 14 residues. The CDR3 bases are TGTGCCAGCAGCCCGACCCGACCGGAGGACGAGCAGTACTTC. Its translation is CASSPTRPEDEQYF.

The DNA of the CDR3 is TGCGCCAGCCGCCCCAGTAGGGGGACCAAGTCAACTAATGAAAAACTGTTTTTT. Protein product: CASRPSRGTKSTNEKLFF. V and J are TRBV5-1 and TRBJ1-4; the D gene is possibly TRBD1 (6 bases). The CDR3 spans 18 residues. Germline CDR1 is SGHRS and CDR2 is YFSETQ. V lost 7 bases and J lost 0, with 22 bases in between.

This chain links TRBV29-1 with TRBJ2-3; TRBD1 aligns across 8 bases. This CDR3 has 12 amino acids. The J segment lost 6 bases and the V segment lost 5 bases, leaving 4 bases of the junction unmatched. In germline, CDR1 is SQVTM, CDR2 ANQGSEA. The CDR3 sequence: CSVRQGADTQYF. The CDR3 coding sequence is TGCAGCGTTAGGCAGGGGGCGGATACGCAGTATTTT.

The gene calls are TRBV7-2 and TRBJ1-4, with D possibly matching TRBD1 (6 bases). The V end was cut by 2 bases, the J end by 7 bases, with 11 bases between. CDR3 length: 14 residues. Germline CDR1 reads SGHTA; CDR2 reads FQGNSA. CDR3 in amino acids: CASSLTGMGEKLFF. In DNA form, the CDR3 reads TGTGCCAGCAGCTTAACAGGGATGGGTGAAAAACTGTTTTTT.

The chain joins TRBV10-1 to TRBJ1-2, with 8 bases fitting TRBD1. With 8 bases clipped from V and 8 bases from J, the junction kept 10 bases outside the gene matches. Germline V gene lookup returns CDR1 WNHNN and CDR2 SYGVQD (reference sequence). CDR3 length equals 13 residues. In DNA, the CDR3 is TGCGCCAGCGGGGACTTACAGGGGGTCGGCTACACCTTC. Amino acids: CASGDLQGVGYTF.

The CDR3 loop is CASSESYEQYF. The CDR3, as DNA: TGTGCCAGCAGCGAATCCTACGAGCAGTACTTC. The chain couples TRBV7-2 to TRBJ2-7, with D unresolved. The length of the CDR3 is 11 residues. Germline values: CDR1 SGHTA, CDR2 FQGNSA. V lost 5 bases, J lost 1 base, and 3 bases lay in between.

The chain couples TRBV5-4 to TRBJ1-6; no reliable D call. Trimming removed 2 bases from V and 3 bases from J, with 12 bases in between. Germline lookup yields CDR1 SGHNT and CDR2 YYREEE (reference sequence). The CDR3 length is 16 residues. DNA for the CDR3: TGTGCCAGCAGCTTCCTAAATGAGATCTATAATTCACCCCTCCACTTT. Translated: CASSFLNEIYNSPLHF.

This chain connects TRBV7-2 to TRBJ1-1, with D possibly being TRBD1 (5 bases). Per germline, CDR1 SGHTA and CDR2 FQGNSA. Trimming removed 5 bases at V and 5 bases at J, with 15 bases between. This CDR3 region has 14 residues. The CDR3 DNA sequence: TGTGCCAGCAGCCCAATCAGGGAGTTTACTGAAGCTTTCTTT. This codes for CASSPIREFTEAFF.

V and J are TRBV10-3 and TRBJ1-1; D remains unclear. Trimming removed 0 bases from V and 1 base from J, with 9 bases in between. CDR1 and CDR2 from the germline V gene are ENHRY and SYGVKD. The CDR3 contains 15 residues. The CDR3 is CAISESLGKNTEAFF. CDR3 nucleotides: TGTGCCATCAGTGAGTCGCTCGGAAAGAACACTGAAGCTTTCTTT.

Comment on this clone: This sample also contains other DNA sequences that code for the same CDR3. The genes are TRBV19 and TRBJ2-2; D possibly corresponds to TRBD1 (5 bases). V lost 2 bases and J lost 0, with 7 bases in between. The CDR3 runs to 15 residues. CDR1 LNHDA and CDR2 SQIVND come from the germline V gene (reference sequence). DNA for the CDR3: TGTGCCAGTAGTATACAGGGCTCGAACACCGGGGAGCTGTTTTTT. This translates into CASSIQGSNTGELFF.

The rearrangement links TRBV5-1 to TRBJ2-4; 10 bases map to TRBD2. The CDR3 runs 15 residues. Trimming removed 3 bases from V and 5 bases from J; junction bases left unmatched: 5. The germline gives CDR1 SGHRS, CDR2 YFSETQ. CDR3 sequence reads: CASSSLAGAENIQYF. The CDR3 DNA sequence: TGCGCCAGCAGCTCCCTAGCGGGGGCGGAAAACATTCAGTACTTC.

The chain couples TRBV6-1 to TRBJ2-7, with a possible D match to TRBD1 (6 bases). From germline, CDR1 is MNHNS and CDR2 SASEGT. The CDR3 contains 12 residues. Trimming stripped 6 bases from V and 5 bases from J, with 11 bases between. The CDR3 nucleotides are TGTGCCAGCAGGAGGGACAACAACGAGCAGTACTTC. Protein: CASRRDNNEQYF.

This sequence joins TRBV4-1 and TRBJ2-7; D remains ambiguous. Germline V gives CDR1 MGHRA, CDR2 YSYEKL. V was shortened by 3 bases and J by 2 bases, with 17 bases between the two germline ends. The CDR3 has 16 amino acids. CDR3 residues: CASSQSRVLWTYEQYF. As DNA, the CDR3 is TGCGCCAGCAGCCAGTCTAGGGTCCTCTGGACCTACGAGCAGTACTTC.

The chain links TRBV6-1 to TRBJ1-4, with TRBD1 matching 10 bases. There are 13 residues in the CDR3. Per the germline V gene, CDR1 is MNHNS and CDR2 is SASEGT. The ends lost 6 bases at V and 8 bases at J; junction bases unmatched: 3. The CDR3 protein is CASRRTGGEKLFF. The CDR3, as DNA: TGTGCCAGCAGGAGGACAGGGGGAGAAAAACTGTTTTTT.

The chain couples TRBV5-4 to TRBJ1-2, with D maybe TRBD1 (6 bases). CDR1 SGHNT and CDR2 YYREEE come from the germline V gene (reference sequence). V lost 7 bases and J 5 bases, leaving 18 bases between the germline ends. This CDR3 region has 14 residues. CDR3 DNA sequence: TGTGCCAGCTTCCCTTGGGGGGGCCGGTATGGCTACACCTTC. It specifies CASFPWGGRYGYTF.

This CDR3 reads CASSLDWLSGSYEQYF. Here the CDR3 DNA reads TGTGCCAGCAGCTTAGATTGGTTAAGCGGGAGTTACGAGCAGTACTTC. This rearrangement joins TRBV11-2 to TRBJ2-7; TRBD2 agrees at 8 bases. The CDR3 loop spans 16 amino acids. Germline V gene lookup returns CDR1 SGHAT and CDR2 FQNNGV. Losses at the gene ends were 0 bases for V and 4 bases for J; bases not matched to a gene: 8.

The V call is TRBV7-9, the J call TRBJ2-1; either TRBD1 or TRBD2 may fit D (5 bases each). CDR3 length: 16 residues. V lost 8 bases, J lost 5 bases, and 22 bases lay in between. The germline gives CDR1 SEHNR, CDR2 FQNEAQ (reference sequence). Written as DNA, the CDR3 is TGTGCCAGCCAATCGACCGGGGCTAAAACCGACAATGAGCAGTTCTTC. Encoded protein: CASQSTGAKTDNEQFF.

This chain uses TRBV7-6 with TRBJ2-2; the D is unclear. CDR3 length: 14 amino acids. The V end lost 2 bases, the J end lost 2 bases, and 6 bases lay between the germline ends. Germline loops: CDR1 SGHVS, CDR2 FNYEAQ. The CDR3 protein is CASSLFGNTGELFF. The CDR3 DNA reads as TGTGCCAGCAGCTTATTTGGAAACACCGGGGAGCTGTTTTTT.

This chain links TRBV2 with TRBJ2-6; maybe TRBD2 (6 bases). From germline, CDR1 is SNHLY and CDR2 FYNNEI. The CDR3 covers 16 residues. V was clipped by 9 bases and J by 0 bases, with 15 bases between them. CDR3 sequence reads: CASHGGRSSGANVLTF. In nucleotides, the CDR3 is TGTGCCAGTCACGGGGGACGGAGCTCTGGGGCCAACGTCCTGACTTTC.

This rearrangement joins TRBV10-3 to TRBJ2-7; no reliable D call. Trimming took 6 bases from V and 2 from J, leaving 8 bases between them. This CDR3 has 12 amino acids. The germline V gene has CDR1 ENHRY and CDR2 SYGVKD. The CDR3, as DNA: TGTGCCATCAGGAATAGTACCTACGAGCAGTACTTC. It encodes CAIRNSTYEQYF.

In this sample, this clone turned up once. DNA for the CDR3: TGTGCCAGCAGCTTGGATGGCAGATTCAATCAGCCCCAGCATTTT. It is translated as CASSLDGRFNQPQHF. V usage is TRBV5-4 and J usage is TRBJ1-5, with unresolved D. Germline lookup yields CDR1 SGHNT and CDR2 YYREEE (reference sequence). V was cut by 0 bases and J by 3 bases, with 10 bases left in between. The CDR3 sequence is 15 residues long.

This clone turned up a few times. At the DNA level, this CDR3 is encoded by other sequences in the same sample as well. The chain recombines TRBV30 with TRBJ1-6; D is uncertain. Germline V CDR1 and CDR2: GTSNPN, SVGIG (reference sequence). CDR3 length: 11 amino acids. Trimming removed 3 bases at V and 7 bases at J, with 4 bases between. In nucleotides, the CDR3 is TGTGCCTGGAGGACGAATTCACCCCTCCACTTT. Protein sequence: CAWRTNSPLHF. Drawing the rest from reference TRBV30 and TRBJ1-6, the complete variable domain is SQTIHQWPATLVQPVGSPLSLECTVEGTSNPNLYWYRQAAGRGLQLLFYSVGIGQISSEVPQNLSASRPQDRQFILSSKKLLLSDSGFYLCAWRTNSPLHFGNGTRLTVT.

Written as DNA, the CDR3 is TGTGCCAGTAGCCAAGCGGGTCGAGCAGATACGCAGTATTTT. Protein sequence: CASSQAGRADTQYF. The gene calls are TRBV19 and TRBJ2-3, with D possibly TRBD2 on 6 matching bases. The CDR3 consists of 14 residues. Trimming pared 6 bases from V and 4 bases from J, leaving 14 bases between. Germline CDR1 LNHDA, CDR2 SQIVND (reference sequence).

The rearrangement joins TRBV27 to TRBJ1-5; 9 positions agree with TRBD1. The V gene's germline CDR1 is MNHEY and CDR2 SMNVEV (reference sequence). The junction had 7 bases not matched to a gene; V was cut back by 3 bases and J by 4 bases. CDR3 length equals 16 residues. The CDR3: CASSLRSDRGNQPQHF. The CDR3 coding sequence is TGTGCCAGCAGTTTGAGGTCGGACAGGGGTAATCAGCCCCAGCATTTT.

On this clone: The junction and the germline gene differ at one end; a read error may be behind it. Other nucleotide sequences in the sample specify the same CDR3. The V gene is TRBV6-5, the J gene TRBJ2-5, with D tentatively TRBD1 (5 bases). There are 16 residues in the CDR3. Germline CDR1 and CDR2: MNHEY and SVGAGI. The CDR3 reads CASSYRRRTNQETQYF. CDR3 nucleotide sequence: TGTGCTAGCAGTTACCGCCGCCGGACAAACCAAGAGACCCAGTACTTC.

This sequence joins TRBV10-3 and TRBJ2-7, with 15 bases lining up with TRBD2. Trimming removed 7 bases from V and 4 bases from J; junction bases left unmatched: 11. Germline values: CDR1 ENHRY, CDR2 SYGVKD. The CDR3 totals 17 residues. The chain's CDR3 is CAITAFGLAGGLYEQYF. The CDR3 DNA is TGTGCCATCACCGCTTTCGGACTAGCGGGAGGGCTATACGAGCAGTACTTC.

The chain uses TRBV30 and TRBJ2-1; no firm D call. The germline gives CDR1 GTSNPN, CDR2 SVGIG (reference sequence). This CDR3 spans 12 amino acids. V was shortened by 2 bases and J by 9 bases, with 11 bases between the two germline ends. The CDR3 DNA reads TGTGCCTGGAGTCCCGGCGCCAGTGAGCAGTTCTTC. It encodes CAWSPGASEQFF.